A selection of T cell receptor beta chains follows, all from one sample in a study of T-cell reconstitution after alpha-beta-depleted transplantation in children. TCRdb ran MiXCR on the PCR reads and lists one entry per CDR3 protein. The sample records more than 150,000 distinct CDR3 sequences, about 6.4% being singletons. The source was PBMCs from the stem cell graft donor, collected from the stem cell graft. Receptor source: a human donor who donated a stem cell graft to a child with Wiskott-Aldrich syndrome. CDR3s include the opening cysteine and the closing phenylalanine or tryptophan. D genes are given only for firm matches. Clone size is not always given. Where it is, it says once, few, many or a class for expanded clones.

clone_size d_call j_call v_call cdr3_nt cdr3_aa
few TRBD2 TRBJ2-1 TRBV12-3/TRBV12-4 TGTGCCAGCAGTTTCAGCGGGGTTGAGCAGTTCTTC CASSFSGVEQFF
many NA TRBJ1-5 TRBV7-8 TGTGCCAGCAGCGCAGGCTTAGGGCTCGAGGGGAATCAGCCCCAGCATTTT CASSAGLGLEGNQPQHF
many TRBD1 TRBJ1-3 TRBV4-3 TGCGCCAGCAGTCCAATCACAGGGGACCACTCTGGAAACACCATATATTTT CASSPITGDHSGNTIYF
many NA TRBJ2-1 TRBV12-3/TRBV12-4 TGTGCCAGCAGCGTGAGGGCCGCCACTGAGCAGTTCTTC CASSVRAATEQFF
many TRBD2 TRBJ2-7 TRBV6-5 TGTGCCAGCAGTTTCCGCTACCGGGAGGGGAGAAAGTACGAGCAGTACTTC CASSFRYREGRKYEQYF
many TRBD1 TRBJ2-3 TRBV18 TGTGCCAGCTCACTCCCAGGGGGAATGGCTGATACGCAGTATTTT CASSLPGGMADTQYF
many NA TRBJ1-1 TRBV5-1 TGCGCCAGCAGCTTGGCCTTGAGGGGTGAGAACACTGAAGCTTTCTTT CASSLALRGENTEAFF
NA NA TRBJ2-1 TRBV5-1 TGCGCCAGCAGCTTGTTTTTTGCGACAGCCATCAATGAGCAGTTCTTC CASSLFFATAINEQFF
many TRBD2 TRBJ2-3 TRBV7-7 TGTGCCAGCAGCTTGTCACCTACTAGCGGGAGCACAGATACGCAGTATTTT CASSLSPTSGSTDTQYF
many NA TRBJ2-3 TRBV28 TGTGCCAGCAGTTTATTAGACGGACGATCCCAGTATTTT CASSLLDGRSQYF
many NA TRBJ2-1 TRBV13 TGTGCCAGCAGCGCATACAGGGAGAGGCAGTTCTTC CASSAYRERQFF
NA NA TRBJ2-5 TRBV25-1 TGTGCCAGCAGTGGAGTCAGCCCCCAAGAGACCCAGTACTTC CASSGVSPQETQYF
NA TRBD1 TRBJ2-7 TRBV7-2 TGTGCCAGCAGCTTAGCGACAGGGGTCTACTACGAGCAGTACTTC CASSLATGVYYEQYF
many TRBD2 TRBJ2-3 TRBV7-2 TGTGCCAGCACCTTAACCCACCTAGCGGGGGAGTATTTT CASTLTHLAGEYF
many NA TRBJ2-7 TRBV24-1 TGTGCCACCAGTGACAACCGGGACCTTGGGAATTACGAGCAGTACTTC CATSDNRDLGNYEQYF
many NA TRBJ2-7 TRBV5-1 TGCGCCAGCAGCTTGGGACAGGTGGACGAGCAGTACTTC CASSLGQVDEQYF
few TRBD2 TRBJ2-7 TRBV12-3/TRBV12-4 TGTGCCAGCAGTTTCGGGGGGTTTCTCTACGAGCAGTACTTC CASSFGGFLYEQYF
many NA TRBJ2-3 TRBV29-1 TGCTCCTACCGAGGCACAGATACGCAGTATTTT CSYRGTDTQYF
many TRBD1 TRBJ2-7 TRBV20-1 TGCAGTGCTAGAAGGGACAGGTATACCTACGAGCAGTACTTC CSARRDRYTYEQYF
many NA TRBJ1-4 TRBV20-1 TGCAGTGCTAGGGATGCCCACGGAGGGACTAATGAAAAACTGTTTTTT CSARDAHGGTNEKLFF
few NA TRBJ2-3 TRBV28 TGTGCCAGCAGTTTAATCTTCAGCGGGCTCTATTTT CASSLIFSGLYF
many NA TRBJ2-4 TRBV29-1 TGCAGCGTTGGGAACCCCGGCCAGATAAAAAACATTCAGTACTTC CSVGNPGQIKNIQYF
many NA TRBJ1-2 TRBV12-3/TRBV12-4 TGTGCCAGCAGCATCTCAGTCTATGGCTACACCTTC CASSISVYGYTF
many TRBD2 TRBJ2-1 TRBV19 TGTGCCAGTAGTAAACTAGCGGGAGCATTCAATGAGCAGTTCTTC CASSKLAGAFNEQFF
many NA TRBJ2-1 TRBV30 TGTGCCTGGATCAGAGGAACCTCCTACAATGAGCAGTTCTTC CAWIRGTSYNEQFF
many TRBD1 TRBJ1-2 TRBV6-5 TGTGCCAGCAGCTACCGACAGGGGATGTTGGACTATGGCTACACCTTC CASSYRQGMLDYGYTF
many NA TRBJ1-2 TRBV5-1 TGCGCCAGCAGCCTGGACGGTTCATATGGCTACACCTTC CASSLDGSYGYTF
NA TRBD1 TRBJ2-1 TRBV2 TGTGCCAGCAGTGAACAGGGACAGGGGGCCAATGAGCAGTTCTTC CASSEQGQGANEQFF
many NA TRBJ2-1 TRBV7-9 TGTGCCAGCAGACTACAGGACAATGAGCAGTTCTTC CASRLQDNEQFF
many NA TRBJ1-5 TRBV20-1 TGCAGTGCTAGAGGACTCAGCAATCAGCCCCAGCATTTT CSARGLSNQPQHF
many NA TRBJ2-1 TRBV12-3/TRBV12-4 TGTGCCAGCAGCCGGGACTTTAACTACAATGAGCAGTTCTTC CASSRDFNYNEQFF
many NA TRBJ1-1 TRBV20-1 TGCAGTGCTAGGGGTCCATTATCGAACACTGAAGCTTTCTTT CSARGPLSNTEAFF
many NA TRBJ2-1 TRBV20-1 TGCAGTGCCGCTCCGGACAGACCCACACCTAGCTCCTACAATGAGCAGTTCTTC CSAAPDRPTPSSYNEQFF
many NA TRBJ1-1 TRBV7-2 TGTGCCAGCAGCGACAAACCGGGAAGTCAGGGTACTGAAGCTTTCTTT CASSDKPGSQGTEAFF
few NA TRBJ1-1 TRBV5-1 TGCGCCAGCAGAACTCTTCGAGGGACCCCTGAAGCTTTCTTT CASRTLRGTPEAFF
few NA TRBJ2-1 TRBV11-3 TGTGCCAGCAGCCCCCCCTACACAGACGAGCAGTTCTTC CASSPPYTDEQFF
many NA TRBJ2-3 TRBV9 TGTGCCAGCGCCGGGGATACGCAGTATTTT CASAGDTQYF
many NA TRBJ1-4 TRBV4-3 TGCGCCAGCGGGGAGGGGGTTACTAATGAAAAACTGTTTTTT CASGEGVTNEKLFF
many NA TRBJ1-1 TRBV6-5 TGTGCCAGCAGTTACGGGGGGGGGCAAGGTGAAGCTTTCTTT CASSYGGGQGEAFF
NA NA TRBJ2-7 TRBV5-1 TGCGCCAGCAGCCTGGGACACCCGACCTACGAGCAGTACTTC CASSLGHPTYEQYF
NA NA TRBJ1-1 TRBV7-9 TGTGCCAGCAGCTTAAGGGGGGGGACGCTCACTGAAGCTTTCTTT CASSLRGGTLTEAFF
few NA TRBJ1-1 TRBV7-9 TGTGCCAGCAGCTTAGGAGGAGGGGTGAACACTGAAGCTTTCTTT CASSLGGGVNTEAFF
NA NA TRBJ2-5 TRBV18 TGTGCCAGCTCACCACCGAACCAAGAGACCCAGTACTTC CASSPPNQETQYF
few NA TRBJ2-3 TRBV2 TGTGCCAGCAGTGATGGGATAGAGGATACGCAGTATTTT CASSDGIEDTQYF
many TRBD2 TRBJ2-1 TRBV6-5 TGTGCTAGCAGTTACTCGAGCCTAGCGGGGGGGCGCGAAAATGAGCAGTTCTTC CASSYSSLAGGRENEQFF
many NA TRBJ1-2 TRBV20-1 TGCAGTGCCTCCGGGCAGGGAATGGTTAACTATGGCTACACCTTC CSASGQGMVNYGYTF
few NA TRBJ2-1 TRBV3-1 TGTGCCAGCAGCCCCGGTTTCTACAATGAGCAGTTCTTC CASSPGFYNEQFF
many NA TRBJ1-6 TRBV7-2 TGTGCCAGCAGCACCGGAAATAATTCACCCCTCCACTTT CASSTGNNSPLHF
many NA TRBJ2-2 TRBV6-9 TGTGCCAGCAGTTATTCAGGGACTCCGAACACCGGGGAGCTGTTTTTT CASSYSGTPNTGELFF
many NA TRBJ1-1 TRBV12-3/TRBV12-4 TGTGCCAGCAGTTTATTGACCCAAATGAACACTGAAGCTTTCTTT CASSLLTQMNTEAFF
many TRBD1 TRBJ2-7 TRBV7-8 TGTGCCAGCAGCTCCCGACAGGGAGTTACCTACGAGCAGTACTTC CASSSRQGVTYEQYF
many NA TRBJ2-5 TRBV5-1 TGCGCCAGCAGCTTGAATCCAGGGTCAGAGACCCAGTACTTC CASSLNPGSETQYF
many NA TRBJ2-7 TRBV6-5 TGTGCCAGCAGTTTTCCGGAGCGTGGGTACGAGCAGTACTTC CASSFPERGYEQYF
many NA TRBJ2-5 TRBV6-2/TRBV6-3 TGTGCCAGCAGTTCCTACCAAGGGGGGGATGCGGAGACCCAGTACTTC CASSSYQGGDAETQYF
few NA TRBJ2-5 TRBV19 TGTGCCAGTAGTATGCGAACAGGGCAAGAGACCCAGTACTTC CASSMRTGQETQYF
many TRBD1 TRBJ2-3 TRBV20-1 TGCAGTGCTAGCCGGGACAGGGGGAGAACAGATACGCAGTATTTT CSASRDRGRTDTQYF
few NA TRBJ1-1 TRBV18 TGTGCCAGCTCGCCCCCACTATCGAGCGGAGCTTTCTTT CASSPPLSSGAFF
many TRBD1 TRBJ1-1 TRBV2 TGTGCCAGCAGCTTCCAGGGGGCGTTTACGACTGAAGCTTTCTTT CASSFQGAFTTEAFF
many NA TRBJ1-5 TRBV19 TGTGCCAGTAGTATCGGACAGTGGAGCAATCAGCCCCAGCATTTT CASSIGQWSNQPQHF
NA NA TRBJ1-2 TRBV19 TGTGCCAGTAGTATTGGTGGAGGGGGTCACTATGGCTACACCTTC CASSIGGGGHYGYTF